This TCR beta chain derives from a study of T-cell reconstitution after alpha-beta-depleted transplantation in children. Study-wide results and limits: Some patients showed high day-60 TCRbeta diversity, which derived from surviving recipient T cells and thymic progenitors. From newly produced T cells came most of the T-cell counts and diversity one year after transplant. Several hundred expanded graft clones reportedly were the source of alpha-beta T cells about two months after transplant.

Molecular barcoding with unique molecular identifiers was used for the TCRbeta library. TCRdb redid the calling of the PCR reads with MiXCR, one entry per CDR3 protein. Altogether a few hundred thousand distinct CDR3 sequences are present, roughly 13% being singletons, with the ten largest covering 2.2%. V was clipped by 2 bases and J by 5 bases, with 11 bases between them. Germline CDR1 SGHRS, CDR2 YFSETQ. The CDR3 sequence is 14 residues long. On this clonotype itself: Its matching antigen is unknown.

The rearrangement joins TRBV5-1 to TRBJ2-1; D not resolved. The sequence was collected from a male patient younger than 18 who had a stem cell transplant for acute myeloid leukemia, so the T cells may come from the graft donor. The sample consisted of PBMCs, mostly from graft donor cells, taken 360 days after TCRalphabeta/CD19-depleted stem cell transplant. DNA for the CDR3: TGCGCCAGCAGCTTCCCCCTACCAAACAATGAGCAGTTCTTC. It codes for CASSFPLPNNEQFF. The complete variable domain, with remaining parts taken from reference TRBV5-1 and TRBJ2-1, reads KAGVTQTPRYLIKTRGQQVTLSCSPISGHRSVSWYQQTPGQGLQFLFEYFSETQRNKGNFPGRFSGRQFSNSRSEMNVSTLELGDSALYLCASSFPLPNNEQFFGPGTRLTVL.